The TCR beta chain described here comes from a study of T cells after yellow fever vaccination. Study overall: Fractions low in cell number were prepared with SMART-Seq v4 Ultra Low Input.

Study results and caveats: Clones from primary vaccination mostly reappeared after the booster (96% CD4, around 90% CD8). Abundant clonotypes from the bulk population could contaminate FACS-sorted repertoires.

Germline loops: CDR1 MNHEY, CDR2 SVGEGT. The CDR3 extends over 13 amino acids. Between the trimmed V and J ends, which lost 2 bases and 6 bases, there was a span of 11 bases. This clonotype was observed a handful of times. What it binds is unknown. Universal primer sites and UMIs were introduced during 5'RACE template-switching synthesis of TCR cDNA. MiXCR, run by TCRdb on the 5' RACE reads, gives a single entry per CDR3 protein. The sample has about 340,000 distinct CDR3 sequences, 8% to 10% seen once. This TCR was sampled from a young man who received the YFV17D yellow fever vaccine. The starting material was PBMCs, obtained on the day of the first yellow fever vaccination. The V and J genes are TRBV6-2 or TRBV6-3 and TRBJ2-7; no definite D call. CDR3: CASSYEWGTEQYF. CDR3 coding DNA: TGTGCCAGCAGTTACGAATGGGGTACCGAGCAGTACTTC.